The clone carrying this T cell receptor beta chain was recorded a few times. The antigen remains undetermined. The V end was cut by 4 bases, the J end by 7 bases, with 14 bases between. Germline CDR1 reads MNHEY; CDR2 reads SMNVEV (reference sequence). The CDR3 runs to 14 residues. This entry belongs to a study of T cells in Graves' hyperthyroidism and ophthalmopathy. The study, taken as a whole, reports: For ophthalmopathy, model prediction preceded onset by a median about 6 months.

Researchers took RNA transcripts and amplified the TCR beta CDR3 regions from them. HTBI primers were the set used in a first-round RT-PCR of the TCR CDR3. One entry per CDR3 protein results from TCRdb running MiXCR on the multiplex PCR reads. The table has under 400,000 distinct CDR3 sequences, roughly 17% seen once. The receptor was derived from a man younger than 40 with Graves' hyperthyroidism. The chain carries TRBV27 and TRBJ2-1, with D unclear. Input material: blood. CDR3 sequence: CASSSRTLYNEQFF. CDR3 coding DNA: TGTGCCAGCAGTTCTCGAACCCTTTATAATGAGCAGTTCTTC.